A single T cell receptor beta chain is shown here with its context. A junction end diverges from the germline sequence, so it may reflect a read error. The data are from a study of molecular identifiers for immune sequencing clone quantification. TCRdb independently ran MiXCR on the PCR reads; one entry per CDR3 protein. Of approximately 500,000 distinct CDR3 sequences in the sample, around 23% were seen once. From germline, CDR1 is SQVTM and CDR2 ANQGSEA. The CDR3 is 14 residues long. Sequencing used naive CD8+ T cells from blood, with Jurkat cell RNA spiked in. The subset here: FACS-sorted CD8+CD4-CCR7+CD45RA+ naive T cells. This clonotype was obtained from a human donor in good health. Some libraries in this study had Jurkat cell RNA spiked in. The rearrangement links TRBV29-1 to TRBJ2-5; no clear D. This chain's CDR3 is CSVDYTYDEETRYF. CDR3 nucleotide sequence: TGCAGCGTTGATTATACGTACGACGAAGAGACCCGGTACTTC.